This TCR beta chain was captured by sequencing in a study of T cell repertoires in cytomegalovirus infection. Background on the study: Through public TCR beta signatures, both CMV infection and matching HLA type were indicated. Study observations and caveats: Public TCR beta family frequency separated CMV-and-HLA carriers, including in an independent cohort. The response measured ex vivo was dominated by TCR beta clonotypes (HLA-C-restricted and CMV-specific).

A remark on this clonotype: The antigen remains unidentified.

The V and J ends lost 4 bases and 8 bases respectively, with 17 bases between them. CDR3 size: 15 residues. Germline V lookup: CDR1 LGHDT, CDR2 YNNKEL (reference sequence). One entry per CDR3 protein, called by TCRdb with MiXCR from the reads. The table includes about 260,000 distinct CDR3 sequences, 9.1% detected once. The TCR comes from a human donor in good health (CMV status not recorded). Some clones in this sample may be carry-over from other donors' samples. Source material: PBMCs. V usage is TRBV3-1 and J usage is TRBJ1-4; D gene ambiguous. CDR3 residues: CASSLRAPGGEKLFF. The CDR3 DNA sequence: TGTGCCAGCAGCCTCCGGGCCCCTGGAGGGGAAAAACTGTTTTTT.